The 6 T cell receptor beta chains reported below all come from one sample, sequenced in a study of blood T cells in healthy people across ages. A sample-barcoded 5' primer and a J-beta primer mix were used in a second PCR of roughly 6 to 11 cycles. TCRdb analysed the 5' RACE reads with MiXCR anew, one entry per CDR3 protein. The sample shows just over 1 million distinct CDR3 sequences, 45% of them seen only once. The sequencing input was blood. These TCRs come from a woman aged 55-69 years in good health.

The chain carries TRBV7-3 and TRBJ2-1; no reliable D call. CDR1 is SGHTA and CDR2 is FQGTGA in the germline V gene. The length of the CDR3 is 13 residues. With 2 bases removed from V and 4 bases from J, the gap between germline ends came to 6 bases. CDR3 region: CASSLYVYNEQFF. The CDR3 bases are TGTGCCAGCAGCTTATATGTTTACAATGAGCAGTTCTTC.

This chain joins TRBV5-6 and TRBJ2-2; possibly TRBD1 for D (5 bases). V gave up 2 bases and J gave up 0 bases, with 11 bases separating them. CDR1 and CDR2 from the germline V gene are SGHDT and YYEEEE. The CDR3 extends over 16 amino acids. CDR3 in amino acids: CASSLQGAANTGELFF. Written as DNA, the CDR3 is TGTGCCAGCAGCTTACAAGGGGCCGCGAACACCGGGGAGCTGTTTTTT.

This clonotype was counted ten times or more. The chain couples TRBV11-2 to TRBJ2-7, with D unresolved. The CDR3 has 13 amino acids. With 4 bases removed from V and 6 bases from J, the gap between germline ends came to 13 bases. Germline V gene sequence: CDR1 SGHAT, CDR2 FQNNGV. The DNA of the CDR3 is TGTGCCAGCAGCTCCCAAATCATGGGCGAGCAGTACTTC. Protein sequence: CASSSQIMGEQYF. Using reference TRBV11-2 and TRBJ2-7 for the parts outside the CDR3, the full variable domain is EAGVAQSPRYKIIEKRQSVAFWCNPISGHATLYWYQQILGQGPKLLIQFQNNGVVDDSQLPKDRFSAERLKGVDSTLKIQPAKLEDSAVYLCASSSQIMGEQYFGPGTRLTVT.

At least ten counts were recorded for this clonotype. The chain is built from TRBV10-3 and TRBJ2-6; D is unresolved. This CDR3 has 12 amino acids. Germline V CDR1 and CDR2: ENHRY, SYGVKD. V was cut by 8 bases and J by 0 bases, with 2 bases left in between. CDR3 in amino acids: CAIPSGANVLTF. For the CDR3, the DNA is TGTGCCATCCCCTCTGGGGCCAACGTCCTGACTTTC.

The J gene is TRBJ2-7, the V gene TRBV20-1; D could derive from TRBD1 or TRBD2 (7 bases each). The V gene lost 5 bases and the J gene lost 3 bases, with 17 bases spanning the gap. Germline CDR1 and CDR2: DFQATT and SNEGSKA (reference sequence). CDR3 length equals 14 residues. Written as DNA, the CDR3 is TGCAGTGCTTTCAGGGGGGGGGAACGCTACGAGCAGTACTTC. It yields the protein CSAFRGGERYEQYF.

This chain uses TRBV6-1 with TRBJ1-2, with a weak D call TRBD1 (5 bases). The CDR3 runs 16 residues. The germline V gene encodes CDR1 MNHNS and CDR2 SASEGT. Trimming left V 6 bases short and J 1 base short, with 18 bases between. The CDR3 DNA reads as TGTGCCAGCAGCGGGGGTCCCGCAAAACGTAACTATGGCTACACCTTC. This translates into CASSGGPAKRNYGYTF.